The 6 T cell receptor beta chains below all came from one sample that was sequenced in a study of regulatory T cells in long-lasting Graves disease. CDR3 regions were amplified by Arm-PCR using iRepertoire HTBI primers to build TCR beta libraries. One entry per CDR3 protein, called by TCRdb with MiXCR from the multiplex PCR reads. The sample consists of fewer than 550,000 distinct CDR3 sequences, roughly a fifth of them appearing once. Described time point: persistent/refractory GD, antithyroid drugs over 5 years with positive TRAb. Making the TCR library involved RNA that had been extracted from PBMCs. The sample was peripheral blood mononuclear cells (PBMCs), taken when the disease was refractory, from a patient treated with antithyroid drugs. Receptors originate from a female donor with Graves disease.

The chain carries TRBV6-5 and TRBJ1-1; 8 bases agree with TRBD1. Germline V gene sequence: CDR1 MNHEY, CDR2 SVGAGI. The CDR3 is made up of 14 amino acids. The V segment lost 2 bases and the J segment 4 bases; nucleotides outside the gene matches: 3. The CDR3 DNA follows: TGTGCCAGCAGTTACCCAGACAGGGGCACTGAAGCTTTCTTT. It translates to CASSYPDRGTEAFF.

This clonotype was seen a handful of times. The gene calls are TRBV19 and TRBJ1-5, with 7 bases aligning to TRBD1. V lost 4 bases and J lost 5; bases outside the gene matches: 17. The CDR3 covers 18 residues. Germline assignment: CDR1 LNHDA and CDR2 SQIVND (reference sequence). CDR3 DNA: TGTGCCAGTAGTAGGAGGGGGCCCGGCCGAGGGGATCATCAGCCCCAGCATTTT. Translating it yields CASSRRGPGRGDHQPQHF.

This clonotype was seen repeatedly, ten times or more. The chain recombines TRBV20-1 with TRBJ2-5; unclear D gene. This CDR3 region has 10 residues. The V gene lost 6 bases and the J gene lost 4 bases, with 6 bases spanning the gap. CDR1 and CDR2 from the germline V gene are DFQATT and SNEGSKA (reference sequence). CDR3 sequence (DNA): TGCAGTGCGGTGGGAGAGACCCAGTACTTC. Protein sequence: CSAVGETQYF.

The chain employs TRBV5-1 and TRBJ1-1, with 7 positions matching TRBD1. The CDR3 extends over 15 amino acids. The germline CDR1 and CDR2 sequences are SGHRS and YFSETQ. With 2 bases clipped from V and 0 bases from J, the junction kept 4 bases outside the gene matches. In DNA form, the CDR3 reads TGCGCCAGCAGCTTCCGGGACAGCCTGAACACTGAAGCTTTCTTT. Amino acids: CASSFRDSLNTEAFF.

This clonotype appeared a few times. The chain has TRBV6-1 and TRBJ2-3, with TRBD2 matching over 12 bases. Germline V gene lookup returns CDR1 MNHNS and CDR2 SASEGT. V was clipped by 5 bases and J by 5 bases; unmatched bases: 8. This CDR3 is built from 16 residues. CDR3 DNA: TGTGCCAGCAGTAGTAGACTAGCGGGGGAGGTAGATACGCAGTATTTT. It translates to CASSSRLAGEVDTQYF.

This chain connects TRBV19 to TRBJ2-7; 8 bases line up with TRBD2. From germline, CDR1 is LNHDA and CDR2 SQIVND (reference sequence). CDR3 length equals 15 residues. With V trimmed by 5 bases and J by 4 bases, 10 bases remained unmatched. CDR3 protein: CASSLQGTSSYEQYF. As DNA, the CDR3 is TGTGCCAGTAGTCTCCAGGGGACTAGTTCGTACGAGCAGTACTTC. Variable domain in full (rest from reference TRBV19 and TRBJ2-7): DGGITQSPKYLFRKEGQNVTLSCEQNLNHDAMYWYRQDPGQGLRLIYYSQIVNDFQKGDIAEGYSVSREKKESFPLTVTSAQKNPTAFYLCASSLQGTSSYEQYFGPGTRLTVT.